Shown below are 21 T cell receptor beta chains from a single sample sequenced in a study of T cell responses to AZD1222 COVID-19 vaccine. TCRdb keeps only in-frame clones here, not all; method: immunoSEQ multiplex PCR. Of 100,000 or so clones in the sample, around 87% were seen once. The material was peripheral blood, obtained 28 days after the second AZD1222 dose. These receptor sequences come from an adult who received the AZD1222 COVID-19 vaccine.

CDR3 sequence: CASSLQKSGRNNEQFF. CDR3 DNA sequence: TGTGCCAGCAGCTTACAAAAGAGCGGGAGAAACAATGAGCAGTTCTTC. The chain joins TRBV11-3 to TRBJ2-1; the match to TRBD2 covers 8 bases. The CDR3 extends over 16 amino acids. Germline CDR1 is SGHNT and CDR2 is YENEEA. V was clipped by 2 bases and J by 5 bases; unmatched bases: 8.

The chain carries TRBV28 and TRBJ1-6; 9 bases agree with TRBD1. Per the germline V gene, CDR1 is MDHEN and CDR2 is SYDVKM. Trimming at V came to 1 base and at J to 10 bases, leaving 8 bases not matched to a gene. This CDR3 comprises 16 residues. In DNA form, the CDR3 reads TGTGCCAGCAGTTTATCCTCCGGGACAGGGAGGTCACCCCTCCACTTT. Amino acid sequence: CASSLSSGTGRSPLHF.

The chain uses TRBV27 and TRBJ2-7; the D is unclear. From germline, CDR1 is MNHEY and CDR2 SMNVEV (reference sequence). Trimming took off 6 bases at V and 3 bases at J, with 21 bases between the two ends. This CDR3 has 16 residues. The CDR3 DNA sequence: TGTGCCAGCAGACCTTTACCTAGGGTTTTGGGCTACGAGCAGTACTTC. Encoded protein: CASRPLPRVLGYEQYF.

This clone was recorded only once. This chain uses TRBV7-6 with TRBJ1-4; D ambiguous. CDR3 length: 16 residues. Trimming pared 4 bases from V and 7 bases from J, leaving 19 bases between. CDR1 and CDR2 from the germline V gene are SGHVS and FNYEAQ. Here the CDR3 reads CASSSYATQAGEKLFF. The CDR3, as DNA: TGTGCCAGCAGCTCCTACGCGACTCAGGCGGGTGAAAAACTGTTTTTT.

The chain carries TRBV7-3 and TRBJ2-2; D ambiguous. This CDR3 spans 12 amino acids. Germline-derived CDR1 and CDR2 are SGHTA and FQGTGA. Trimming took off 6 bases at V and 5 bases at J, with 7 bases between the two ends. The CDR3 coding sequence is TGTGCCAGCAGTTCCGAGACCGGGGAGCTGTTTTTT. Encoded protein: CASSSETGELFF.

Regarding this clone: Its ends do not fully match the called genes, so a read error is possible. The chain recombines TRBV7-7 with TRBJ2-5; the D gene is possibly TRBD1 (6 bases). Germline CDR1 SSHAT, CDR2 FNYEAQ (reference sequence). This CDR3 comprises 16 residues. The CDR3 nucleotides are TGTGCTAGCAGCTTAGCGCCGGACAGTGGGTTGGAGACCCAGTACTTC. Translating it yields CASSLAPDSGLETQYF.

The chain combines TRBV14 with TRBJ1-1; TRBD1 agrees at 7 bases. After removal of 4 bases from V and 3 bases from J, the junction contained 5 bases not matched to a gene. The CDR3 runs to 14 residues. Looked up from germline, CDR1 is SGHDN and CDR2 is FVKESK. This CDR3 reads CASSPRGQYTEAFF. The DNA of the CDR3 is TGTGCCAGCAGCCCCCGGGGACAGTACACTGAAGCTTTCTTT.

The chain recombines TRBV5-1 with TRBJ1-4; D may be TRBD1 (6 bases). The CDR3 consists of 14 residues. Germline V lookup: CDR1 SGHRS, CDR2 YFSETQ. The V gene lost 5 bases and the J gene lost 7 bases, with 15 bases spanning the gap. Here the CDR3 DNA reads TGCGCCAGCAGGGGGGCAGATCAGGGTGAAAAACTGTTTTTT. Translation: CASRGADQGEKLFF.

This sequence joins TRBV28 and TRBJ1-1, with TRBD1 matching over 8 bases. The V gene's germline CDR1 is MDHEN and CDR2 SYDVKM. After removal of 5 bases from V and 3 bases from J, the junction contained 8 bases not matched to a gene. The length of the CDR3 is 15 residues. The CDR3 loop is CASSGADRGYTEAFF. CDR3 coding DNA: TGTGCCAGCAGTGGAGCTGACAGGGGATACACTGAAGCTTTCTTT.

This clone was picked up one time. The chain combines TRBV7-2 with TRBJ1-2; perhaps TRBD1 as D (5 bases). The CDR3 is 13 residues long. Germline V gene data show CDR1 as SGHTA and CDR2 as FQGNSA. Trimming pared 8 bases from V and 3 bases from J, leaving 13 bases between. This CDR3 is CASGDPGDYGYTF. Written as DNA, the CDR3 is TGTGCCAGCGGGGACCCGGGGGACTATGGCTACACCTTC.

Here the CDR3 DNA reads TGCGCCAGCAGCTTGGCCGGGACAGCGAACACTGAAGCTTTCTTT. Translation: CASSLAGTANTEAFF. The chain links TRBV5-1 to TRBJ1-1; 7 bases are a match to TRBD1. Germline V gene data show CDR1 as SGHRS and CDR2 as YFSETQ. This CDR3 contains 15 residues. J lost 1 base, V lost 0 bases, and 3 bases had no gene match. The complete variable domain, with remaining parts taken from reference TRBV5-1 and TRBJ1-1, reads KAGVTQTPRYLIKTRGQQVTLSCSPISGHRSVSWYQQTPGQGLQFLFEYFSETQRNKGNFPGRFSGRQFSNSRSEMNVSTLELGDSALYLCASSLAGTANTEAFFGQGTRLTVV.

The chain employs TRBV5-3 and TRBJ1-6; D gene unclear. TRBV5-3 is flagged as an ORF with uncertain function. This CDR3 region has 16 residues. The V end was cut by 0 bases, the J end by 9 bases, with 16 bases between. The CDR3 spells CARSLGGLPTGSPLHF. The CDR3, as DNA: TGTGCCAGAAGCTTGGGCGGACTTCCAACGGGTTCACCCCTCCACTTT.

This chain connects TRBV18 to TRBJ1-4, with a possible D match to TRBD1 (5 bases). The germline V and J ends were trimmed by 2 bases and 12 bases, with 19 bases remaining between them. CDR1 and CDR2 from the germline V gene are KGHSH and LQKENI. The CDR3 is made up of 15 amino acids. Here the CDR3 reads CASSPIDSVPGELFF. CDR3 nucleotide sequence: TGTGCCAGCTCACCAATAGACAGCGTACCTGGGGAACTGTTTTTT.

This sequence joins TRBV25-1 and TRBJ1-4; 7 bases align to TRBD1. The germline gives CDR1 MGHDK, CDR2 SYGVNS. V shed 8 bases, J shed 2 bases, and the junction held 2 bases outside the gene matches. There are 13 residues in the CDR3. CDR3 DNA: TGTGCCAGCTCAGGGGGGACTAATGAAAAACTGTTTTTT. The encoded protein is CASSGGTNEKLFF.

The genes are TRBV3-1 (or the pseudogene TRBV3-2) and TRBJ1-5; D is ambiguous. Trimming took off 3 bases at V and 6 bases at J, with 6 bases between the two ends. This CDR3 has 12 amino acids. CDR1 and CDR2 from the germline V gene are LGHDT and YNNKEL (reference sequence). The DNA of the CDR3 is TGTGCCAGCAGCCATGAAGGTCAGCCCCAGCATTTT. Translating gives CASSHEGQPQHF.

In DNA, the CDR3 is TGTGCCAGCAGTTTACGTTCCCCAGATACGCAGTATTTT. Its protein is CASSLRSPDTQYF. This chain connects TRBV28 to TRBJ2-3, with D unresolved. The length of the CDR3 is 13 residues. Germline assignment: CDR1 MDHEN and CDR2 SYDVKM. V lost 2 bases, J lost 4 bases, and 7 bases lay in between.

This clone is a singleton in its sample. The chain couples TRBV30 to TRBJ2-7; D may correspond to TRBD1 or TRBD2 (5 bases each). The V gene's germline CDR1 is GTSNPN and CDR2 SVGIG (reference sequence). V shed 7 bases and J shed 7 bases, with 20 bases lying between them. The CDR3 runs 13 residues. CDR3 in DNA: TGTGCCTCCCGGTCGTGGGGGTCTGGGGAGCAGTACTTC. Its translation is CASRSWGSGEQYF.

The chain carries TRBV20-1 and TRBJ2-7, with D possibly matching TRBD1 (5 bases). The germline CDR1 and CDR2 sequences are DFQATT and SNEGSKA (reference sequence). V shed 3 bases and J shed 0 bases, with 12 bases lying between them. The CDR3 loop spans 14 amino acids. CDR3 loop: CSASRGTSSYEQYF. CDR3 nucleotide sequence: TGCAGTGCTAGTAGGGGAACGAGCTCCTACGAGCAGTACTTC.

This clone has only one observation. DNA for the CDR3: TGTGCCAGTGGATCCCGTGGACAGGGGGTCTTAAGCTCTGGAAACACCATATATTTT. Translation: CASGSRGQGVLSSGNTIYF. The chain joins TRBV19 to TRBJ1-3; 10 bases are a match to TRBD1. The junction had 16 bases not matched to a gene; V was cut back by 8 bases and J by 0 bases. CDR1 LNHDA and CDR2 SQIVND come from the germline V gene (reference sequence). The CDR3 is made up of 19 amino acids.

CDR3: CASSPPGGSTEAFF. The CDR3 DNA follows: TGCGCCAGCAGCCCACCAGGGGGGAGCACTGAAGCTTTCTTT. V gene TRBV5-1 combines with J gene TRBJ1-1; TRBD1 matches at 7 bases. Trimming at V came to 4 bases and at J to 4 bases, leaving 7 bases not matched to a gene. Germline V gene lookup returns CDR1 SGHRS and CDR2 YFSETQ. The CDR3 totals 14 residues.

CDR3 residues: CSAYREKLFF. The CDR3 DNA reads TGCAGTGCCTACAGGGAGAAACTGTTTTTT. The rearrangement joins TRBV20-1 to TRBJ1-4; weak D call: TRBD1 (6 bases). V lost 6 bases to trimming and J lost 11 bases, with 10 bases between them. The CDR3 has 10 amino acids. Germline V gene data show CDR1 as DFQATT and CDR2 as SNEGSKA (reference sequence).